This is a list of T cell receptor beta chains from one sample in a study of blood T cell repertoires in COVID-19. Sequencing was performed with immunoSEQ multiplex PCR; in TCRdb, only in-frame clones are kept and a portion is missing. The sample yields about 240,000 clones, 70% to 90% seen once. Sequencing was carried out using peripheral blood. These TCRs come from a woman aged 45 to 65 with COVID-19, enrolled during active disease. The CDR3 runs from the conserved cysteine through the conserved F or W. The D gene is left open where the match is weak. Clone size is given for some rows only: seen once, a few or many times, or a class if the clone is expanded.

J gene: TRBJ2-2
V gene: TRBV3-1/TRBV3-2
D gene: NA
clone size: few
CDR3 DNA: TGTGCCAGCAAGGTTTCGCGGACCGGGGAGCTGTTTTTT
CDR3 protein: CASKVSRTGELFF

J gene: TRBJ1-5
V gene: TRBV6-6
D gene: TRBD1
clone size: NA
CDR3 DNA: TGTGCCAGCAGCCTGCAGGGGGCGAATCAGCCCCAGCATTTT
CDR3 protein: CASSLQGANQPQHF

J gene: TRBJ1-6
V gene: TRBV28
D gene: NA
clone size: NA
CDR3 DNA: TGTGCCAGCAGCCGGTCGGGGAGCTCCTATAATTCACCCCTCCACTTT
CDR3 protein: CASSRSGSSYNSPLHF

J gene: TRBJ2-3
V gene: TRBV30
D gene: NA
clone size: NA
CDR3 DNA: TGTGCCTGGACCGTCGATAGAAGGGGAAGGACAGATACGCAGTATTTT
CDR3 protein: CAWTVDRRGRTDTQYF

J gene: TRBJ2-5
V gene: TRBV6-2/TRBV6-3
D gene: TRBD2
clone size: NA
CDR3 DNA: TGTGCCAGCAGCTTAGGACTAGCAGAGACCCAGTACTTC
CDR3 protein: CASSLGLAETQYF

J gene: TRBJ1-6
V gene: TRBV25-1
D gene: TRBD1
clone size: NA
CDR3 DNA: TGTGCCAGCAGTGACCCGGGACAGGGTTCACCCCTCCACTTT
CDR3 protein: CASSDPGQGSPLHF

J gene: TRBJ2-1
V gene: TRBV5-1
D gene: TRBD2
clone size: NA
CDR3 DNA: TGCGCCAGCAGGGGAGGACTAGCGGGATACAATGAGCAGTTCTTC
CDR3 protein: CASRGGLAGYNEQFF

J gene: TRBJ2-7
V gene: TRBV19
D gene: NA
clone size: NA
CDR3 DNA: TGTGCCAGTAGTATAGCTACCGGGGAGCAGTACTTC
CDR3 protein: CASSIATGEQYF

J gene: TRBJ2-6
V gene: TRBV5-1
D gene: NA
clone size: NA
CDR3 DNA: TGCGCCAGCAGCTTGGGGCCTCCGGGTGGGGCCAACGTCCTGACTTTC
CDR3 protein: CASSLGPPGGANVLTF

J gene: TRBJ2-4
V gene: TRBV11-2
D gene: NA
clone size: NA
CDR3 DNA: TGTGCCAGCAGCTTTAGGATCAACAGTCGCGACGACATTCAGTACTTC
CDR3 protein: CASSFRINSRDDIQYF

J gene: TRBJ1-1
V gene: TRBV12-3/TRBV12-4
D gene: NA
clone size: NA
CDR3 DNA: TGTGCCAGCAGTCATACAGGGCTCACTGAAGCTTTCTTT
CDR3 protein: CASSHTGLTEAFF

J gene: TRBJ2-1
V gene: TRBV19
D gene: TRBD2
clone size: NA
CDR3 DNA: TGTGCCAGTAGTAAAGCGGGGGGTCTTAATGAGCAGTTCTTC
CDR3 protein: CASSKAGGLNEQFF

J gene: TRBJ2-1
V gene: TRBV7-6
D gene: TRBD2
clone size: NA
CDR3 DNA: TGTGCCAGCAGCCCTCAAGGGACTAGCGGGGACAATGAGCAGTTCTTC
CDR3 protein: CASSPQGTSGDNEQFF

J gene: TRBJ2-1
V gene: TRBV6-6
D gene: NA
clone size: NA
CDR3 DNA: TGTGCCAGCAAAGCTAACAATGAGCAGTTCTTC
CDR3 protein: CASKANNEQFF

J gene: TRBJ1-5
V gene: TRBV19
D gene: TRBD1
clone size: NA
CDR3 DNA: TGTGCCAGTAGTATCGAGACAGGGGGCGCCAATCAGCCCCAGCATTTT
CDR3 protein: CASSIETGGANQPQHF

J gene: TRBJ1-4
V gene: TRBV3-1/TRBV3-2
D gene: TRBD1
clone size: NA
CDR3 DNA: TGTGCCAGCAGCCAATTCACGGGACAGGGTCTTGAAAAACTGTTTTTT
CDR3 protein: CASSQFTGQGLEKLFF

J gene: TRBJ1-5
V gene: TRBV10-3
D gene: NA
clone size: once
CDR3 DNA: TGTGCCATCAGTGAGAAAGGGGGGGATCAGCCCCAGCATTTT
CDR3 protein: CAISEKGGDQPQHF

J gene: TRBJ2-7
V gene: TRBV6-6
D gene: TRBD1
clone size: once
CDR3 DNA: TGTGCCAGCAGTTACCAGGGGGCGCAGTTCTCGGGCGAGCAGTACTTC
CDR3 protein: CASSYQGAQFSGEQYF

J gene: TRBJ2-1
V gene: TRBV19
D gene: TRBD1
clone size: NA
CDR3 DNA: TGTGCCAGTAGTCAAAATAAACGGGACAGGGGGGACAATGAGCAGTTCTTC
CDR3 protein: CASSQNKRDRGDNEQFF

J gene: TRBJ2-6
V gene: TRBV4-1
D gene: TRBD1
clone size: NA
CDR3 DNA: TGCGCCAGCACCCGGGGTGAGGGGGCCGGGGCCAACGTCCTGACTTTC
CDR3 protein: CASTRGEGAGANVLTF

J gene: TRBJ2-1
V gene: TRBV7-2
D gene: TRBD1
clone size: NA
CDR3 DNA: TGTGCCAGCAGCTTCCAGACAGGGGGCCTCTACAATGAGCAGTTCTTC
CDR3 protein: CASSFQTGGLYNEQFF

J gene: TRBJ2-3
V gene: TRBV7-7
D gene: TRBD1
clone size: NA
CDR3 DNA: TGTGCCAGCAGCTTAGGGACAGGGGGCGTTGGAGATACGCAGTATTTT
CDR3 protein: CASSLGTGGVGDTQYF

J gene: TRBJ1-1
V gene: TRBV18
D gene: NA
clone size: NA
CDR3 DNA: TGTGCCAGCTCATCTACAGGGAGCACTGAAGCTTTCTTT
CDR3 protein: CASSSTGSTEAFF